A single sample gave rise to the 24 T cell receptor beta chains below, sequenced in a study of T cell repertoires in cytomegalovirus infection. Via MiXCR, TCRdb re-called the reads, giving one row per CDR3 protein. The table has roughly 720,000 distinct CDR3 sequences, about 40% seen once. Sequenced: PBMCs. The receptors originated from a human donor in good health (CMV status not recorded). Some clones in this sample may be carry-over from other donors' samples.

This clonotype was detected only a few times. The chain has TRBV19 and TRBJ2-1, with 12 bases identical to TRBD2. The CDR3 extends over 15 amino acids. Germline V lookup: CDR1 LNHDA, CDR2 SQIVND (reference sequence). V gave up 4 bases and J gave up 10 bases; unmatched junction bases: 8. The CDR3 loop reads CASSTGLAGLAEQFF. The CDR3 region has the DNA TGTGCCAGTAGTACTGGACTAGCGGGGCTTGCGGAGCAGTTCTTC.

The chain combines TRBV6-1 with TRBJ1-2, with 12 positions matching TRBD1. CDR3 length: 15 residues. Germline CDR1 reads MNHNS; CDR2 reads SASEGT. V was pared by 4 bases and J by 7 bases, with 7 bases of the junction left unmatched. CDR3 nucleotide sequence: TGTGCCAGCAGTGCCCGGGACAGGGGGCCTCGTGGCTACACCTTC. Residues: CASSARDRGPRGYTF.

The chain carries TRBV3-1 and TRBJ2-2; 9 bases match TRBD1. Germline V gene lookup returns CDR1 LGHDT and CDR2 YNNKEL (reference sequence). The J segment lost 6 bases and the V segment lost 4 bases, leaving 6 bases of the junction unmatched. CDR3 size: 15 residues. This CDR3 reads CASSPAQGAAGELFF. CDR3 nucleotide sequence: TGTGCCAGCAGCCCCGCACAGGGGGCGGCCGGGGAGCTGTTTTTT.

This clonotype was seen only a few times. This rearrangement joins TRBV10-3 to TRBJ2-7; 7 bases are shared with TRBD1. CDR3 length equals 13 residues. The germline V gene has CDR1 ENHRY and CDR2 SYGVKD. V lost 8 bases to trimming and J lost 2 bases; unmatched junction nucleotides: 6. CDR3: CAIGRTGPYEQYF. The CDR3 DNA follows: TGTGCCATCGGTAGGACAGGACCCTACGAGCAGTACTTC.

This clonotype has only a few counts. The chain is built from TRBV6-5 and TRBJ1-1, with a weak D call TRBD1 (6 bases). Deletions cut 8 bases from V and 3 bases from J, with 16 bases between. The germline V gene encodes CDR1 MNHEY and CDR2 SVGAGI. CDR3 length: 14 residues. CDR3 residues: CASVTGRSHTEAFF. In nucleotides, the CDR3 is TGTGCCAGCGTCACAGGGAGGTCGCACACTGAAGCTTTCTTT.

The chain is built from TRBV30 and TRBJ1-2; D is unclear. Trimming took off 0 bases at V and 4 bases at J, with 9 bases between the two ends. From germline, CDR1 is GTSNPN and CDR2 SVGIG (reference sequence). The length of the CDR3 is 13 residues. The CDR3 loop reads CAWSVGVRYGYTF. Written as DNA, the CDR3 is TGTGCCTGGAGTGTAGGAGTGCGCTATGGCTACACCTTC.

This rearrangement joins TRBV4-1 to TRBJ2-7; D may be TRBD1 or TRBD2 (5 bases each). Trimming pared 0 bases from V and 7 bases from J, leaving 13 bases between. This CDR3 has 14 residues. Germline CDR1 MGHRA, CDR2 YSYEKL. DNA of the CDR3: TGCGCCAGCAGCCAAGATGGGGGTCCCGGGGAGCAGTACTTC. Translating it yields CASSQDGGPGEQYF.

V is TRBV5-1 and J is TRBJ1-1, with 7 nucleotides matching TRBD1. In germline, CDR1 is SGHRS, CDR2 YFSETQ. The CDR3 is 14 residues long. The trim removed 3 bases at V and 9 bases at J, leaving 11 bases unmatched. The CDR3 region is CASSSGQEKIKAFF. For the CDR3, the DNA is TGCGCCAGCAGCTCTGGACAGGAGAAAATTAAAGCTTTCTTT.

This chain links TRBV27 with TRBJ1-1; D gene uncertain. The germline V gene encodes CDR1 MNHEY and CDR2 SMNVEV (reference sequence). Trimming took off 5 bases at V and 5 bases at J, with 12 bases between the two ends. This CDR3 has 13 amino acids. CDR3 coding DNA: TGTGCCAGCAGTCTACAGAGGGTTACTGAAGCTTTCTTT. This encodes CASSLQRVTEAFF.

This clonotype has more than one count but fewer than ten. CDR3 region: CASSLGTSGSQGEQYF. As DNA, the CDR3 is TGTGCCAGCAGCTTGGGGACTAGCGGGAGTCAGGGCGAGCAGTACTTC. The rearrangement links TRBV7-6 to TRBJ2-7, with 14 bases aligning to TRBD2. The CDR3 runs 16 residues. V shed 3 bases, J shed 6 bases, and the junction held 7 bases outside the gene matches. Germline V lookup: CDR1 SGHVS, CDR2 FNYEAQ.

The chain recombines TRBV12-3 or TRBV12-4 with TRBJ2-3, with D possibly being TRBD1 or TRBD2 (6 bases each). There are 13 residues in the CDR3. V lost 8 bases to trimming and J lost 3 bases, with 12 bases between them. CDR3 protein: CASYRGGTDTQYF. CDR3 in DNA: TGTGCCAGCTACAGAGGGGGGACAGATACGCAGTATTTT.

This clonotype was recorded only once. Germline and junction disagree at one end, which may indicate a read error. The chain links TRBV28 to TRBJ2-7, with 9 bases aligning to TRBD1. The germline CDR1 and CDR2 sequences are MDHEN and SYDVKM. This CDR3 comprises 16 residues. The CDR3 spells CDSSPVGTGWLLEQYF. For the CDR3, the DNA is TGTGACAGCAGTCCTGTTGGGACAGGGTGGTTACTCGAGCAGTACTTC.

The J gene is TRBJ1-5, the V gene TRBV28; possible D gene TRBD1, 5 bases. Deletions cut 3 bases from V and 0 bases from J, with 24 bases between. In germline, CDR1 is MDHEN, CDR2 SYDVKM. The CDR3 loop spans 20 amino acids. The CDR3 protein is CASSFPTSRGGSYSNQPQHF. In DNA form, the CDR3 reads TGTGCCAGCAGTTTCCCCACCAGTCGGGGGGGGAGTTATAGCAATCAGCCCCAGCATTTT.

In its sample, this clonotype was seen a few times. V gene TRBV7-9 combines with J gene TRBJ2-3; 12 bases line up with TRBD2. CDR3 length equals 16 residues. Germline values: CDR1 SEHNR, CDR2 FQNEAQ (reference sequence). The ends lost 3 bases at V and 6 bases at J; junction bases unmatched: 7. The CDR3: CASSFAASGRADTQYF. The CDR3 DNA follows: TGTGCCAGCAGCTTCGCGGCTAGCGGGAGGGCGGATACGCAGTATTTT.

Only one count was recorded for this clonotype. The chain couples TRBV20-1 to TRBJ1-6; D gene ambiguous. Germline V gene lookup returns CDR1 DFQATT and CDR2 SNEGSKA (reference sequence). The CDR3 is 13 residues long. Trimming left V 4 bases short and J 7 bases short, with 11 bases between. The CDR3 loop reads CSAIGLVNSPLHF. The CDR3 region has the DNA TGCAGTGCTATCGGGTTGGTGAATTCACCCCTCCACTTT.

This clonotype was seen many times. The gene calls are TRBV7-8 and TRBJ1-2; 9 bases fit TRBD1. CDR1 SGHVS and CDR2 FQNEAQ come from the germline V gene. The length of the CDR3 is 17 residues. The V gene end was trimmed by 7 bases and the J gene end by 1 base; junction bases not matched to a gene: 13. In nucleotides, the CDR3 is TGTGCCAGCACCAAAGCCCACCCGGGACAGGGTAACTATGGCTACACCTTC. Translated: CASTKAHPGQGNYGYTF.

This clonotype has just a few counts. V gene TRBV27 combines with J gene TRBJ2-3, with D tentatively TRBD1 (6 bases). The germline V gene has CDR1 MNHEY and CDR2 SMNVEV (reference sequence). The ends were cut back, 9 bases at V and 5 bases at J, with 12 bases in the middle. This CDR3 has 12 residues. Written as DNA, the CDR3 is TGTGCCAGTCAGGGGTTTGGAGATACGCAGTATTTT. Protein: CASQGFGDTQYF.

At least ten counts were recorded for this clonotype. V and J are TRBV12-3 or TRBV12-4 and TRBJ2-4, with 7 bases aligning to TRBD2. The V gene end was trimmed by 0 bases and the J gene end by 1 base; junction bases not matched to a gene: 3. This CDR3 contains 16 residues. The CDR3 sequence is CASSLAGGPAKNIQYF. CDR3 DNA: TGTGCCAGCAGTTTAGCGGGAGGGCCGGCCAAAAACATTCAGTACTTC.

This clonotype showed up just once. The CDR3 sequence: CASKPPVGEQYF. DNA of the CDR3: TGTGCCAGCAAGCCCCCCGTTGGCGAGCAGTACTTC. This chain links TRBV28 with TRBJ2-7; D ambiguous. CDR1 and CDR2 (germline): MDHEN, SYDVKM. CDR3 length equals 12 residues. Between the trimmed V and J ends, which lost 7 bases and 6 bases, there was a span of 13 bases.

The chain uses TRBV28 and TRBJ1-3; tentative D call: TRBD1 (6 bases). V lost 8 bases, J lost 2 bases, and 16 bases lay in between. CDR1 is MDHEN and CDR2 is SYDVKM in the germline V gene. This CDR3 spans 15 amino acids. CDR3 in amino acids: CASYTAGGAGNTIYF. As DNA, the CDR3 is TGTGCCAGCTACACCGCGGGGGGCGCTGGAAACACCATATATTTT.

The V and J genes are TRBV28 and TRBJ2-7; maybe TRBD2 (5 bases). Germline CDR1 and CDR2: MDHEN and SYDVKM. Between the trimmed V and J ends, which lost 8 bases and 1 base, there was a span of 12 bases. The CDR3 runs to 13 residues. The CDR3 here is CASEGFHSYEQYF. The CDR3 region has the DNA TGTGCCAGCGAGGGTTTTCATTCCTACGAGCAGTACTTC.

Ten or more counts support this clonotype. The chain links TRBV12-5 to TRBJ2-1, with D perhaps TRBD2 (5 bases). CDR3 length: 12 amino acids. Germline CDR1 is LGHNT and CDR2 is FRNRAP. Trimming shortened V by 6 bases and J by 7 bases, and 10 bases separated the two germline ends. The CDR3 is CASGTRDNEQFF. Here the CDR3 DNA reads TGTGCTAGTGGAACGAGGGATAATGAGCAGTTCTTC.

V gene TRBV5-6 combines with J gene TRBJ2-7; tentatively, D is TRBD2 (5 bases). There are 14 residues in the CDR3. Trimming took off 0 bases at V and 3 bases at J, with 10 bases between the two ends. From germline, CDR1 is SGHDT and CDR2 YYEEEE. The CDR3 sequence is CASSLGAGFYEQYF. CDR3 coding DNA: TGTGCCAGCAGCTTGGGTGCGGGTTTCTACGAGCAGTACTTC.

V usage is TRBV27 and J usage is TRBJ1-5, with a weak D call TRBD1 (5 bases). V was trimmed by 6 bases and J by 6 bases, leaving 15 bases between them. Germline CDR1 and CDR2: MNHEY and SMNVEV (reference sequence). The CDR3 has 14 amino acids. CDR3 amino acids: CASSWVGAGQPQHF. CDR3 sequence (DNA): TGTGCCAGCAGCTGGGTAGGGGCTGGTCAGCCCCAGCATTTT.